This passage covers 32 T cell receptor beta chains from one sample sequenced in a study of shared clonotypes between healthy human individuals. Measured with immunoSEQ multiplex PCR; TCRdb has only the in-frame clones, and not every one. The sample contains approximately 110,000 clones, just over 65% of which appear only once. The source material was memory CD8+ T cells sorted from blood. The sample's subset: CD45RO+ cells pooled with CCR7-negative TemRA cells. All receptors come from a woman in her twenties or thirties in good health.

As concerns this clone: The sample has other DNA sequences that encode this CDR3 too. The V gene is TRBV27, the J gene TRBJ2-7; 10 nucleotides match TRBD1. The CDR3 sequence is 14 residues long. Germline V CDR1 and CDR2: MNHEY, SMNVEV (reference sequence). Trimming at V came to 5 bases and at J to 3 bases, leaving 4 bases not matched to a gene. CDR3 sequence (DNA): TGTGCCAGCAGTCCCCGGACAGGGGGCTACGAGCAGTACTTC. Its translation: CASSPRTGGYEQYF.

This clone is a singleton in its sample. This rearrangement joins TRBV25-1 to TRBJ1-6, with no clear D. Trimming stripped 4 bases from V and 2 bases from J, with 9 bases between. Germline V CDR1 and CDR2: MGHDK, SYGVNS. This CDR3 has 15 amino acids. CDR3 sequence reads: CASSGGLTYNSPLHF. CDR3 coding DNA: TGTGCCAGCAGTGGCGGACTCACCTATAATTCACCCCTCCACTTT. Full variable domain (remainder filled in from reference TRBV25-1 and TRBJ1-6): EADIYQTPRYLVIGTGKKITLECSQTMGHDKMYWYQQDPGMELHLIHYSYGVNSTEKGDLSSESTVSRIRTEHFPLTLESARPSHTSQYLCASSGGLTYNSPLHFGNGTRLTVT.

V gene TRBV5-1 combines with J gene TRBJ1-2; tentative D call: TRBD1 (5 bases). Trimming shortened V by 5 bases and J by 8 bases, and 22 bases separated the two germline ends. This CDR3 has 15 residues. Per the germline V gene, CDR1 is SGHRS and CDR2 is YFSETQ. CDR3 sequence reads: CASRPNRDGGVGYTF. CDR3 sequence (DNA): TGCGCCAGCAGACCAAACCGGGACGGGGGTGTGGGCTACACCTTC.

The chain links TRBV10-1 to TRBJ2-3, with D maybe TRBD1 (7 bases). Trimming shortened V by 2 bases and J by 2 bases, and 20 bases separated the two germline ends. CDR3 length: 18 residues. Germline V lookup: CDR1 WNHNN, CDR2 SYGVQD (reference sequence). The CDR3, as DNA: TGCGCCAGCAGTGAGCAGACAGGGATGGAGGGGTTCACAGATACGCAGTATTTT. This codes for CASSEQTGMEGFTDTQYF.

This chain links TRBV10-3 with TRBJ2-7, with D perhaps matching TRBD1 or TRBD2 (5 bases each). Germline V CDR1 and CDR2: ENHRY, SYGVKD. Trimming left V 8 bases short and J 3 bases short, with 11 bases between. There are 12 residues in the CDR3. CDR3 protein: CAISLGDYEQYF. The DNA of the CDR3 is TGTGCCATCTCCTTGGGGGACTACGAGCAGTACTTC.

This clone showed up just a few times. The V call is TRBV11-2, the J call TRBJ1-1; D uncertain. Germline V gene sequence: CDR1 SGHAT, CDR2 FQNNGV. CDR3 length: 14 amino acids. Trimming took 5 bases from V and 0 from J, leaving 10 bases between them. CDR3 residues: CASSPREMNTEAFF. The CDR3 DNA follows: TGTGCCAGCAGCCCCCGGGAGATGAACACTGAAGCTTTCTTT.

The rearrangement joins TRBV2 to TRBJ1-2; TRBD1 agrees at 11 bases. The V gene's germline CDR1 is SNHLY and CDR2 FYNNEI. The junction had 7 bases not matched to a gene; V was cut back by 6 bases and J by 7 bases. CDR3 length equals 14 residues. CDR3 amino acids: CASRDRGRNSGYTF. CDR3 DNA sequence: TGTGCCAGCAGGGACAGGGGGCGCAACAGTGGCTACACCTTC.

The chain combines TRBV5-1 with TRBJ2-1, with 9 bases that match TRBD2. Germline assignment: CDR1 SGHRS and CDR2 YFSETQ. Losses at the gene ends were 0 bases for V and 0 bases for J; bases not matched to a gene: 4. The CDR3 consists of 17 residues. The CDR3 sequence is CASSLVASGNSYNEQFF. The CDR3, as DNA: TGCGCCAGCAGCTTGGTTGCTAGCGGGAACTCCTACAATGAGCAGTTCTTC.

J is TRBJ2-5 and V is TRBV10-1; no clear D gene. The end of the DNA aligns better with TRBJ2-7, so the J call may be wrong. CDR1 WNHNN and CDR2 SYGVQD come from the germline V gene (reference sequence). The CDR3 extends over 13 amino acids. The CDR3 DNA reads TGCGCCAGCAGTGAATCCGATACCTACGAGCAGTACTTC. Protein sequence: CASSESDTYEQYF.

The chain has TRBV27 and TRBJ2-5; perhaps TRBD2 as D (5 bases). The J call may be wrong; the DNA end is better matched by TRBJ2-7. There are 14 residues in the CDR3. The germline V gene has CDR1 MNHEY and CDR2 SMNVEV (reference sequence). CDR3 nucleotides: TGTGCCAGCAGTTTTACGGGGTCTTCTTACGAGCAGTACTTC. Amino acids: CASSFTGSSYEQYF.

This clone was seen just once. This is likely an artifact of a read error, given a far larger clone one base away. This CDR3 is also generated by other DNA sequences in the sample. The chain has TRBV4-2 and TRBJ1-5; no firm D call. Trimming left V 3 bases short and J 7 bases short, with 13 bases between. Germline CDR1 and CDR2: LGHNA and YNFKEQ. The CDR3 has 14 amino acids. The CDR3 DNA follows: TGTGCCAGCAGCCAGGTCCAGGTGGGACAGCCCCAGCATTTT. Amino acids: CASSQVQVGQPQHF.

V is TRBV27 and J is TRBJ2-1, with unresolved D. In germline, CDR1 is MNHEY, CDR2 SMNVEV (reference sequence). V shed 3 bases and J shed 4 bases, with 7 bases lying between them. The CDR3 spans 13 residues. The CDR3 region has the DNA TGTGCCAGCAGTTTTCTGATTTACAATGAGCAGTTCTTC. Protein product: CASSFLIYNEQFF.

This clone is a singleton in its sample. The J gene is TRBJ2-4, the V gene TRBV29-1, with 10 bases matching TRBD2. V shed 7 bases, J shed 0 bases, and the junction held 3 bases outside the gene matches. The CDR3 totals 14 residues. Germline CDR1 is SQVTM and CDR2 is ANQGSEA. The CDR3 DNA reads TGCAGCGCCACTAGCGGGATAGCCAAAAACATTCAGTACTTC. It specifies CSATSGIAKNIQYF.

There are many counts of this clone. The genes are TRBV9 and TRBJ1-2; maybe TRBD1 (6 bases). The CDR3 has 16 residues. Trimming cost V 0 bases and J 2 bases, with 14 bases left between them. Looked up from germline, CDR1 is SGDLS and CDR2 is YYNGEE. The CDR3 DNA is TGTGCCAGCAGCGTAGTATCAGGGGCGGACAACTATGGCTACACCTTC. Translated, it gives CASSVVSGADNYGYTF.

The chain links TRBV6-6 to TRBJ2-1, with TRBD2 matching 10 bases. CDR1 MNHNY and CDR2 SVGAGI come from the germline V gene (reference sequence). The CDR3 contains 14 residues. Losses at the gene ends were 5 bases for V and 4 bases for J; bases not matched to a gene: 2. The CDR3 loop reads CASSGTSEYNEQFF. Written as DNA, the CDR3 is TGTGCCAGCAGTGGGACTAGCGAGTACAATGAGCAGTTCTTC.

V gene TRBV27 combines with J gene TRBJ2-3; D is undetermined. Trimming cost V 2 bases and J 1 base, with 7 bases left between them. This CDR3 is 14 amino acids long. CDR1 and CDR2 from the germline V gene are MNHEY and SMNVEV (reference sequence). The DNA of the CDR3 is TGTGCCAGCAGTTTAGGGCTGCGCACAGATACGCAGTATTTT. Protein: CASSLGLRTDTQYF.

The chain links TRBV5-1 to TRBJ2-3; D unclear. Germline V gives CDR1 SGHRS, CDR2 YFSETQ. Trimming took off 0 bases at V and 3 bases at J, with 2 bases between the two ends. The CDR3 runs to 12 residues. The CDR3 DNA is TGCGCCAGCAGCTTGGAAACAGATACGCAGTATTTT. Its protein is CASSLETDTQYF.

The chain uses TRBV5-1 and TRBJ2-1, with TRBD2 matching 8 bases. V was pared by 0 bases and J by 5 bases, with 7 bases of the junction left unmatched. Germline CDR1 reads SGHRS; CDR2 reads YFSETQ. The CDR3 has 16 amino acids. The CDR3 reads CASSLDFLAGNNEQFF. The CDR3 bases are TGCGCCAGCAGCTTGGATTTCTTAGCGGGGAACAATGAGCAGTTCTTC.

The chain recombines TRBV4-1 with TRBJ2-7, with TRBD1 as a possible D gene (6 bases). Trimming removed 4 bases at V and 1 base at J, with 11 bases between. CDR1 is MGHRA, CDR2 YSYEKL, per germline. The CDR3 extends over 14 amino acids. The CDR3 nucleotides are TGCGCCAGCAGCCCGGGACACTTGTCCTACGAGCAGTACTTC. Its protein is CASSPGHLSYEQYF.

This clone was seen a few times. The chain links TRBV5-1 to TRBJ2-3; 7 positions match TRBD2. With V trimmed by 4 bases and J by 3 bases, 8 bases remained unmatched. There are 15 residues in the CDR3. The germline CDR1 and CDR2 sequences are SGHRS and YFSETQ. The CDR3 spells CASSPSGRWTDTQYF. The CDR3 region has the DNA TGCGCCAGCAGCCCTAGCGGAAGGTGGACAGATACGCAGTATTTT.

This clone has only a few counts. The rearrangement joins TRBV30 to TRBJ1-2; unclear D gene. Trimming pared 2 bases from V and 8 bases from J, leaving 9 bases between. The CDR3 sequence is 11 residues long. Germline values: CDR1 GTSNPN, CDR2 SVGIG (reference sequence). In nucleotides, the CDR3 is TGTGCCTGGAGTTCCTTAGGAGGCTACACCTTC. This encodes CAWSSLGGYTF.

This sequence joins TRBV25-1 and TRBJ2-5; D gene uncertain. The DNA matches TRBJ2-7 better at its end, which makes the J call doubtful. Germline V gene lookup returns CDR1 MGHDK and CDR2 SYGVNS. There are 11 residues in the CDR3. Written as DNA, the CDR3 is TGTGCCAGCAGTGAATTGTTCGAGCAGTACTTC. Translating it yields CASSELFEQYF.

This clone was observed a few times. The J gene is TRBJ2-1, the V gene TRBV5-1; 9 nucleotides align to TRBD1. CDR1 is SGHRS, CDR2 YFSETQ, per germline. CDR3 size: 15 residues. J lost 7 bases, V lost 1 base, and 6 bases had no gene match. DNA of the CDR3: TGCGCCAGCAGCTTGTTCGGACAGGGGAATAATGAGCAGTTCTTC. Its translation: CASSLFGQGNNEQFF.

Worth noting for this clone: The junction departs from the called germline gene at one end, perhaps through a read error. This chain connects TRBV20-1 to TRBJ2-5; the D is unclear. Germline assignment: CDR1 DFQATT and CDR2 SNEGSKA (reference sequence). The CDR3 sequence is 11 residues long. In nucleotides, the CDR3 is TGCAGTGCTAGAGGCCAAGGGACCCAGTACTTC. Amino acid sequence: CSARGQGTQYF.

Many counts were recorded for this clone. CDR3 in DNA: TGTGCCAGCAGTTGGGGAGGGACCCAAGAGACCCAGTACTTC. Its protein product is CASSWGGTQETQYF. The chain carries TRBV9 and TRBJ2-5, with TRBD2 matching 7 bases. CDR3 length: 14 residues. After removal of 5 bases from V and 1 base from J, the junction contained 5 bases not matched to a gene. Germline CDR1 and CDR2: SGDLS and YYNGEE.

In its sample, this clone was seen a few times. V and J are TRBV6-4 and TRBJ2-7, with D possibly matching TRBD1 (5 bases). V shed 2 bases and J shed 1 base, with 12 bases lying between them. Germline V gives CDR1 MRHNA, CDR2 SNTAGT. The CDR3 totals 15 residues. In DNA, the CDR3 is TGTGCCAGCAGTGACAGCCAGGGCGAATCCTACGAGCAGTACTTC. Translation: CASSDSQGESYEQYF.

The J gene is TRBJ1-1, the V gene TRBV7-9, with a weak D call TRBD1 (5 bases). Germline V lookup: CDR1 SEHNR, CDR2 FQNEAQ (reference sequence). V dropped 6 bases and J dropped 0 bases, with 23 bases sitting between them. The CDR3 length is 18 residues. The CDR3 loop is CASRPGTPRKGMNTEAFF. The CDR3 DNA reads TGTGCCAGCAGACCGGGGACTCCGAGAAAGGGGATGAACACTGAAGCTTTCTTT.

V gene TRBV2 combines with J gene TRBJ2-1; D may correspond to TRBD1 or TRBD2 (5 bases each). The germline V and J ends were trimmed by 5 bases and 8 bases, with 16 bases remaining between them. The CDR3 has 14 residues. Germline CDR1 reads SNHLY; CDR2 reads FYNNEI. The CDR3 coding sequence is TGTGCCAGCAGTCCCGGGACCCGTTATGATGAGCAGTTCTTC. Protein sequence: CASSPGTRYDEQFF.

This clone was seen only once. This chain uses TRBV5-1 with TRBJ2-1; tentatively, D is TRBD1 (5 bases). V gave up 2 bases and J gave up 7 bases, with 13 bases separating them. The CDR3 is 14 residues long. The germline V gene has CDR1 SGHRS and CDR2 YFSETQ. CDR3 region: CASSFIQGWNEQFF. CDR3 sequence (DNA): TGCGCCAGCAGCTTCATCCAGGGATGGAATGAGCAGTTCTTC.

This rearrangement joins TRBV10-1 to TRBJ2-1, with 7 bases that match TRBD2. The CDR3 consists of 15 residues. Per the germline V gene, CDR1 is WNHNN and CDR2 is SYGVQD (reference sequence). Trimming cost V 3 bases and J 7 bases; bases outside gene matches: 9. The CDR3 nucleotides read TGCGCCAGCAGTGATCGGCTAGCGGAAAGAAATGAGCAGTTCTTC. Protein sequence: CASSDRLAERNEQFF.

In nucleotides, the CDR3 is TGTGCCAGCAGGGAGCAGAGGGAAAAACTGTTTTTT. This codes for CASREQREKLFF. This chain connects TRBV6-1 to TRBJ1-4; no firm D call. V shed 6 bases and J shed 8 bases, with 10 bases lying between them. Germline CDR1 and CDR2: MNHNS and SASEGT. The CDR3 is 12 residues long.

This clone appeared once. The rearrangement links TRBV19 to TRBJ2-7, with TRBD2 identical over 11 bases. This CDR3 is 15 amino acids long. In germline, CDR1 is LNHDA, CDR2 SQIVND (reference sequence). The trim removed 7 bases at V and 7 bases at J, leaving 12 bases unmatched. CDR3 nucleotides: TGTGCCAGTACCCAGTCTAGCGGGGGGATCGATGAGCAGTACTTC. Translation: CASTQSSGGIDEQYF. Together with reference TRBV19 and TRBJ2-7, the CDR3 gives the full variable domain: DGGITQSPKYLFRKEGQNVTLSCEQNLNHDAMYWYRQDPGQGLRLIYYSQIVNDFQKGDIAEGYSVSREKKESFPLTVTSAQKNPTAFYLCASTQSSGGIDEQYFGPGTRLTVT.